Each of the 20 T cell receptor beta chains below was sequenced from the same sample in a study of cytomegalovirus exposure and HLA in healthy donors. PCR involved 60 Vbeta and 13 Jbeta primers. This table comes from immunoSEQ multiplex PCR, and its TCRdb copy is limited to in-frame clones, with some not included. Of 96,000 or so clones in the sample, approximately 75% are singletons; the top ten hold 12% to 15%. Input material: PBMCs. The receptors come from a woman in her 70s in good health and CMV-seropositive.

This clone was detected a few times. V gene TRBV12-5 combines with J gene TRBJ2-1, with a weak D call TRBD1 (5 bases). From germline, CDR1 is LGHNT and CDR2 FRNRAP. This CDR3 is built from 17 residues. V was clipped by 5 bases and J by 3 bases, with 20 bases between them. CDR3 in amino acids: CASGLPLGNQGYNEQFF. CDR3 in DNA: TGTGCTAGTGGTCTCCCCCTGGGGAACCAGGGCTACAATGAGCAGTTCTTC.

The chain recombines TRBV7-9 with TRBJ2-7, with 7 bases aligning to TRBD1. Trimming removed 1 base from V and 3 bases from J; junction bases left unmatched: 3. The germline V gene encodes CDR1 SEHNR and CDR2 FQNEAQ (reference sequence). There are 14 residues in the CDR3. CDR3 residues: CASSLGQGDYEQYF. DNA for the CDR3: TGTGCCAGCAGCTTAGGGCAGGGGGACTACGAGCAGTACTTC.

V and J are TRBV2 and TRBJ1-1, with D tentatively TRBD1 (6 bases). The CDR3 length is 13 residues. Germline loops: CDR1 SNHLY, CDR2 FYNNEI. V was clipped by 4 bases and J by 1 base, with 7 bases between them. This CDR3 reads CASSGQANTEAFF. The CDR3, as DNA: TGTGCCAGCAGTGGACAGGCGAACACTGAAGCTTTCTTT.

The chain couples TRBV6-5 to TRBJ2-1, with a weak D call TRBD1 (6 bases). CDR3 length: 14 residues. With 8 bases removed from V and 8 bases from J, the gap between germline ends came to 19 bases. Germline CDR1 and CDR2: MNHEY and SVGAGI. CDR3: CASRRNRVFYEQFF. CDR3 nucleotides: TGTGCCAGCCGACGTAACAGGGTTTTCTATGAGCAGTTCTTC.

The rearrangement joins TRBV4-3 to TRBJ2-3; perhaps TRBD1 as D (6 bases). Germline-derived CDR1 and CDR2 are LGHNA and YSLEER. The V end lost 1 base, the J end lost 0 bases, and 8 bases lay between the germline ends. This CDR3 region has 15 residues. CDR3 sequence: CASSQVTGSTDTQYF. The CDR3 DNA reads TGCGCCAGCAGCCAAGTGACAGGAAGCACAGATACGCAGTATTTT.

The chain couples TRBV19 to TRBJ2-1; no firm D call. Germline V gene data show CDR1 as LNHDA and CDR2 as SQIVND (reference sequence). Trimming pared 5 bases from V and 0 bases from J, leaving 11 bases between. The CDR3 has 15 residues. CDR3 DNA: TGTGCCAGTAGTTACTACGCGAGCTCCTACAATGAGCAGTTCTTC. It yields the protein CASSYYASSYNEQFF.

This clone was picked up one time. The genes are TRBV6-4 and TRBJ2-6, with D perhaps TRBD2 (5 bases). Germline V lookup: CDR1 MRHNA, CDR2 SNTAGT. Trimming pared 5 bases from V and 2 bases from J, leaving 7 bases between. The CDR3 is 14 residues long. The chain's CDR3 is CASSRGPGANVLTF. CDR3 coding DNA: TGTGCCAGCAGTCGAGGGCCTGGGGCCAACGTCCTGACTTTC.

This sequence joins TRBV27 and TRBJ1-5, with D hard to call. Germline assignment: CDR1 MNHEY and CDR2 SMNVEV (reference sequence). V lost 3 bases, J lost 4 bases, and 10 bases lay in between. The CDR3 contains 14 residues. This CDR3 is CASSFGQNNQPQHF. In nucleotides, the CDR3 is TGTGCCAGCAGTTTTGGTCAGAATAATCAGCCCCAGCATTTT.

The gene calls are TRBV4-3 and TRBJ2-1; TRBD1 matches at 9 bases. Germline CDR1 reads LGHNA; CDR2 reads YSLEER. The CDR3 length is 17 residues. V lost 0 bases, J lost 5 bases, and 8 bases stayed unmatched. The CDR3 nucleotides read TGCGCCAGCAGCCAAGATCAGAGGACAGGGGCCCACAATGAGCAGTTCTTC. It codes for CASSQDQRTGAHNEQFF.

This clone occurred a few times. This chain connects TRBV18 to TRBJ2-2; D not resolved. Germline CDR1 and CDR2: KGHSH and LQKENI. Trimming stripped 4 bases from V and 0 bases from J, with 9 bases between. This CDR3 contains 15 residues. The CDR3 reads CASSLNTANTGELFF. Here the CDR3 DNA reads TGTGCCAGCTCACTGAACACCGCGAACACCGGGGAGCTGTTTTTT.

This clone came up a few times. The gene calls are TRBV18 and TRBJ1-2; D is perhaps TRBD1 (6 bases). Trimming pared 0 bases from V and 7 bases from J, leaving 9 bases between. The germline CDR1 and CDR2 sequences are KGHSH and LQKENI. This CDR3 has 13 amino acids. CDR3 amino acids: CASSPPDRPGYTF. The CDR3 DNA is TGTGCCAGCTCACCACCTGACAGGCCTGGCTACACCTTC.

There are a few counts of this clone. The chain carries TRBV6-1 and TRBJ2-1; D unclear. CDR1 is MNHNS, CDR2 SASEGT, per germline. This CDR3 region has 19 residues. V was cut by 6 bases and J by 3 bases, with 27 bases left in between. In nucleotides, the CDR3 is TGTGCCAGCAGGGAACTTCGGCGGAAAGGAATGTACTTCTACAATGAGCAGTTCTTC. It is translated as CASRELRRKGMYFYNEQFF.

V and J are TRBV7-9 and TRBJ2-3; the match to TRBD1 covers 12 bases. This CDR3 comprises 16 residues. Germline values: CDR1 SEHNR, CDR2 FQNEAQ (reference sequence). The trim removed 4 bases at V and 7 bases at J, leaving 9 bases unmatched. CDR3: CASSSAGTGGVNTQYF. CDR3 nucleotides: TGTGCCAGCAGCTCGGCCGGGACAGGGGGCGTTAATACGCAGTATTTT.

The gene calls are TRBV27 and TRBJ2-7; TRBD1 agrees at 10 bases. Germline lookup yields CDR1 MNHEY and CDR2 SMNVEV (reference sequence). The trim removed 0 bases at V and 4 bases at J, leaving 15 bases unmatched. This CDR3 contains 19 residues. The CDR3 nucleotides are TGTGCCAGCAGTTTATCCAGTTCCTATACCGGGACAGGGGAATACGAGCAGTACTTC. Its protein product is CASSLSSSYTGTGEYEQYF.

The chain couples TRBV5-1 to TRBJ2-3; 9 bases agree with TRBD1. The CDR3 is made up of 14 amino acids. Germline V CDR1 and CDR2: SGHRS, YFSETQ. The trim removed 0 bases at V and 4 bases at J, leaving 0 bases unmatched. The CDR3 nucleotides are TGCGCCAGCAGCTTGGGACAGGGGGCAGATACGCAGTATTTT. Encoded protein: CASSLGQGADTQYF.

This rearrangement joins TRBV11-1 to TRBJ2-5, with 8 bases identical to TRBD1. The CDR3 loop spans 15 amino acids. CDR1 is SGHAT, CDR2 FQDESV, per germline (reference sequence). The ends lost 5 bases at V and 5 bases at J; junction bases unmatched: 10. CDR3 residues: CASSRSRGRVETQYF. DNA of the CDR3: TGTGCCAGCAGCCGTAGCAGGGGGCGGGTTGAGACCCAGTACTTC.

V usage is TRBV11-2 and J usage is TRBJ2-5; D might be TRBD2 (6 bases). The CDR3 runs to 13 residues. Deletions cut 3 bases from V and 1 base from J, with 6 bases between. Germline loops: CDR1 SGHAT, CDR2 FQNNGV. As DNA, the CDR3 is TGTGCCAGCAGCTTGGGACTCCAAGAGACCCAGTACTTC. Amino acid sequence: CASSLGLQETQYF. Full variable domain (outside the CDR3, taken from reference TRBV11-2 and TRBJ2-5): EAGVAQSPRYKIIEKRQSVAFWCNPISGHATLYWYQQILGQGPKLLIQFQNNGVVDDSQLPKDRFSAERLKGVDSTLKIQPAKLEDSAVYLCASSLGLQETQYFGPGTRLLVL.

This clone was seen a single time. The chain recombines TRBV2 with TRBJ2-3; 8 bases agree with TRBD1. The ends lost 8 bases at V and 5 bases at J; junction bases unmatched: 9. CDR1 SNHLY and CDR2 FYNNEI come from the germline V gene. The CDR3 runs 14 residues. CDR3 sequence (DNA): TGTGCCAGCCATACAGGGGGGCCCAGAGATACGCAGTATTTT. Translating it yields CASHTGGPRDTQYF.

The J gene is TRBJ1-5, the V gene TRBV6-1; 9 bases agree with TRBD1. The CDR3 loop spans 14 amino acids. Per the germline V gene, CDR1 is MNHNS and CDR2 is SASEGT. V dropped 8 bases and J dropped 3; count of bases not matched to a gene: 5. CDR3: CASYWDRANQPQHF. CDR3 in DNA: TGTGCCAGCTATTGGGACAGGGCCAATCAGCCCCAGCATTTT.

This CDR3 is CASSPSTGAEAFF. The CDR3 DNA reads TGTGCCAGCAGCCCAAGTACAGGGGCTGAAGCTTTCTTT. This rearrangement joins TRBV9 to TRBJ1-1; 7 bases line up with TRBD1. The CDR3 covers 13 residues. The germline CDR1 and CDR2 sequences are SGDLS and YYNGEE. The V and J ends lost 4 bases and 6 bases, in that order; junction bases with no gene match: 6.